Listed below are T cell receptor beta chains from one sample, sequenced in a study of blood T cell repertoires in COVID-19. Profiled with immunoSEQ multiplex PCR; TCRdb holds only in-frame clones, not every one. The sample records around 65,000 clones, approximately 79% being singletons. Sequencing was done on a sample of peripheral blood. These receptors came from a man older than 75 with active COVID-19. The conserved cysteine and the conserved F or W are not part of the CDR3 here.

j_call v_call cdr3_aa
TRBJ1-2 TRBV3-1/TRBV3-2 ASSPGTGDYGYT
TRBJ2-3 TRBV14 ASSQGLAQY
TRBJ1-6 TRBV3-1/TRBV3-2 ASSQERRGSPLH
TRBJ1-5 TRBV7-3 ASSLGANQPQH
TRBJ2-1 TRBV28 ASRGNSYNEQF
TRBJ2-7 TRBV19 ASSKSGTGGHEQY
TRBJ2-1 TRBV7-3 ASSSQGNNEQF
TRBJ2-1 TRBV7-2 ASSLVGGVEQF
TRBJ2-5 TRBV10-2 ASRRQPQETQY
TRBJ2-1 TRBV11-2 ASSLVLDRVYNEQF
TRBJ1-5 TRBV30 AWSVGARGYSNQPQH